This T cell receptor beta chain appears in the sequencing data of a study of T cell responses to AZD1222 COVID-19 vaccine. Study-wide results and caveats: The donors showed a predominance of white British ancestry and of females, with possible underestimation of clonal diversity. Distributed over spike, vaccine-associated CD4 TCRs predominated at 160-218 and 743-854. Repertoires were obtained only post-peak T cell response.

The germline V gene has CDR1 SEHNR and CDR2 FQNEAQ (reference sequence). This CDR3 region has 14 residues. V lost 1 base, J lost 4 bases, and 10 bases lay in between. Sequenced by immunoSEQ multiplex PCR; TCRdb stores in-frame clones only, minus some. The sample includes around 140,000 clones, 89% of them seen just once. Notes on this clone: The antigen is not known.

Sequencing used peripheral blood, obtained on day 0 of AZD1222 vaccination. The chain is built from TRBV7-9 and TRBJ1-2; weak D call: TRBD1 (5 bases). This receptor was taken from an adult in good health. CDR3 nucleotides: TGTGCCAGCAGCTTAGAGGGGTCAAGCTATGGCTACACCTTC. Protein: CASSLEGSSYGYTF.